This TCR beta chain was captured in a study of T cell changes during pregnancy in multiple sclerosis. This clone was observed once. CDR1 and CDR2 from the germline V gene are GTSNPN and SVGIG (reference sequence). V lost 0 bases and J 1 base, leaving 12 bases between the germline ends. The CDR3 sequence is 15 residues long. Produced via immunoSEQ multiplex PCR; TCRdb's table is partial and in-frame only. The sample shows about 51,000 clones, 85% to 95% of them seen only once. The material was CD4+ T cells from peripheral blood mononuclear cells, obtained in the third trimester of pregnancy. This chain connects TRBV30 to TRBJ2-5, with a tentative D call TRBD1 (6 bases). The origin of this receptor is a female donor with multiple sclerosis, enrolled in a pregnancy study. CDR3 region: CAWSVWGRGQETQYF. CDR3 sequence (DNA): TGTGCCTGGAGTGTATGGGGCAGGGGCCAAGAGACCCAGTACTTC.